Here is one T cell receptor beta chain with its context. This CDR3 is built from 19 residues. CDR1 SGHTA and CDR2 FQGNSA come from the germline V gene. Trimming cost V 0 bases and J 0 bases, with 21 bases left between them. These data are taken from a study of technical replicates of blood from a handful of donors. Profiled with immunoSEQ multiplex PCR; TCRdb holds only in-frame clones, not every one. The sample has over 55,000 clones; around 87% are singletons. Sequenced input: PBMCs. This receptor was identified in a human donor in good health. Some clones in this sample may be carry-over from other donors' samples. The V call is TRBV7-2, the J call TRBJ2-7, with TRBD2 as a possible D gene (6 bases). The CDR3 spells CASSLAPSTGGNTSYEQYF. In DNA, the CDR3 is TGTGCCAGCAGCTTAGCGCCGTCCACCGGCGGGAACACCTCCTACGAGCAGTACTTC.